The 16 T cell receptor beta chains below come from one sample, sequenced in a study of graft-versus-host responses after intestinal transplantation. Sequencing used immunoSEQ multiplex PCR; TCRdb keeps in-frame clones, though not all of them. In the table there are about 30,000 clones, 90% to 95% of which are singletons. The source was PBMCs, collected approximately ten weeks after intestinal transplant. These receptors originate from a human patient who received an intestinal transplant, so some T cells may come from the graft donor.

The CDR3 loop is CASSYDRGQGNTIYF. As DNA, the CDR3 is TGTGCCAGCAGTTACGACAGGGGGCAAGGAAACACCATATATTTT. The genes are TRBV6-5 and TRBJ1-3; 10 positions agree with TRBD1. CDR1 MNHEY and CDR2 SVGAGI come from the germline V gene. The CDR3 covers 15 residues. V lost 2 bases and J lost 4; bases outside the gene matches: 2.

This chain uses TRBV4-1 with TRBJ2-2, with TRBD1 as a possible D gene (6 bases). Trimming pared 3 bases from V and 7 bases from J, leaving 9 bases between. This CDR3 is built from 13 residues. CDR1 is MGHRA, CDR2 YSYEKL, per germline. The CDR3 nucleotides are TGCGCCAGCAGCCATAACAGGGACGGGGAGCTGTTTTTT. Its protein product is CASSHNRDGELFF.

This chain links TRBV15 with TRBJ2-7; no definite D call. This CDR3 is 13 amino acids long. Looked up from germline, CDR1 is LNHNV and CDR2 is YYDKDF (reference sequence). The V end was cut by 4 bases, the J end by 4 bases, with 11 bases between. In DNA form, the CDR3 reads TGTGCCACCAGCATATCTAGATCGTACGAGCAGTACTTC. Its translation is CATSISRSYEQYF.

The chain carries TRBV28 and TRBJ2-7, with 9 bases matching TRBD1. From germline, CDR1 is MDHEN and CDR2 SYDVKM. Trimming at V came to 3 bases and at J to 6 bases, leaving 3 bases not matched to a gene. This CDR3 spans 13 amino acids. The CDR3 DNA follows: TGTGCCAGCAGTTTTGACAGGGGGGCCGAGCAGTACTTC. Its translation is CASSFDRGAEQYF.

The chain couples TRBV25-1 to TRBJ1-2; D gene unclear. V was cut by 5 bases and J by 6 bases, with 13 bases left in between. The CDR3 runs to 13 residues. From germline, CDR1 is MGHDK and CDR2 SYGVNS. As DNA, the CDR3 is TGTGCCAGCAGTATCAGAAGCTCGGATGGCTACACCTTC. It is translated as CASSIRSSDGYTF.

The chain uses TRBV30 and TRBJ2-7; 12 positions agree with TRBD2. This CDR3 has 18 residues. In germline, CDR1 is GTSNPN, CDR2 SVGIG (reference sequence). The junction had 9 bases not matched to a gene; V was cut back by 0 bases and J by 0 bases. CDR3 sequence: CAWSVKERLAGVSYEQYF. CDR3 nucleotide sequence: TGTGCCTGGAGTGTAAAGGAGCGACTAGCGGGAGTCTCCTACGAGCAGTACTTC.

The chain couples TRBV7-9 to TRBJ2-3, with D tentatively TRBD1 (6 bases). The CDR3 is 13 residues long. Germline CDR1 reads SEHNR; CDR2 reads FQNEAQ (reference sequence). The germline V and J ends were trimmed by 1 base and 14 bases, with 16 bases remaining between them. CDR3 in DNA: TGTGCCAGCAGCTTAGAGGAACAGGGCCCGACGTATTTT. Its protein is CASSLEEQGPTYF.

J is TRBJ2-5 and V is TRBV6-5; 11 nucleotides align to TRBD2. The length of the CDR3 is 15 residues. Germline V gene sequence: CDR1 MNHEY, CDR2 SVGAGI. V shed 4 bases, J shed 4 bases, and the junction held 5 bases outside the gene matches. CDR3 loop: CASSFTSGRGETQYF. For the CDR3, the DNA is TGTGCCAGCAGTTTCACTAGCGGGAGAGGAGAGACCCAGTACTTC.

V is TRBV6-6 and J is TRBJ1-1; 9 nucleotides agree with TRBD1. The CDR3 is 14 residues long. Per the germline V gene, CDR1 is MNHNY and CDR2 is SVGAGI (reference sequence). J was trimmed by 5 bases and V by 5 bases; bases with no gene match: 6. The CDR3 DNA reads as TGTGCCAGCAGTCAACAGGGGGCGCGGACTGAAGCTTTCTTT. Translated: CASSQQGARTEAFF.

V usage is TRBV12-5 and J usage is TRBJ2-1; possibly TRBD2 for D (6 bases). The CDR3 consists of 12 residues. In germline, CDR1 is LGHNT, CDR2 FRNRAP. V was pared by 6 bases and J by 5 bases, with 8 bases between. CDR3 amino acids: CASGDYHNEQFF. Written as DNA, the CDR3 is TGTGCTAGTGGGGACTACCACAATGAGCAGTTCTTC. Together with reference TRBV12-5 and TRBJ2-1, the CDR3 gives the full variable domain: DARVTQTPRHKVTEMGQEVTMRCQPILGHNTVFWYRQTMMQGLELLAYFRNRAPLDDSGMPKDRFSAEMPDATLATLKIQPSEPRDSAVYFCASGDYHNEQFFGPGTRLTVL.

The rearrangement joins TRBV27 to TRBJ2-5; D is possibly TRBD2 (6 bases). V shed 3 bases and J shed 2 bases, with 16 bases lying between them. Germline V gene data show CDR1 as MNHEY and CDR2 as SMNVEV (reference sequence). The CDR3 sequence is 16 residues long. The CDR3 sequence: CASSFLVGGQQETQYF. The CDR3, as DNA: TGTGCCAGCAGTTTTCTGGTTGGAGGGCAACAAGAGACCCAGTACTTC.

The chain joins TRBV2 to TRBJ1-1, with D unclear. Trimming pared 4 bases from V and 5 bases from J, leaving 8 bases between. Germline-derived CDR1 and CDR2 are SNHLY and FYNNEI. This CDR3 has 12 amino acids. The CDR3 sequence: CASSVWQTEAFF. The CDR3 DNA reads as TGTGCCAGCAGTGTGTGGCAGACTGAAGCTTTCTTT.

The chain employs TRBV19 and TRBJ2-4; 9 nucleotides line up with TRBD2. Germline V gives CDR1 LNHDA, CDR2 SQIVND (reference sequence). The CDR3 sequence is 19 residues long. With V trimmed by 3 bases and J by 1 base, 13 bases remained unmatched. The CDR3 here is CASSIVVAGVVVAKNIQYF. CDR3 bases: TGTGCCAGTAGTATTGTGGTAGCGGGAGTAGTAGTGGCCAAAAACATTCAGTACTTC.

The V and J genes are TRBV6-5 and TRBJ2-1; tentatively, D is TRBD2 (7 bases). The germline gives CDR1 MNHEY, CDR2 SVGAGI. Trimming shortened V by 2 bases and J by 10 bases, and 15 bases separated the two germline ends. The CDR3 is made up of 14 amino acids. Here the CDR3 reads CASSYGGRQEEQFF. DNA for the CDR3: TGTGCCAGCAGTTACGGCGGGAGACAGGAGGAGCAGTTCTTC.

This clone was seen a few times. The chain couples TRBV30 to TRBJ2-7; a possible D gene is TRBD1 (6 bases). Germline values: CDR1 GTSNPN, CDR2 SVGIG (reference sequence). The CDR3 runs to 12 residues. Trimming pared 0 bases from V and 3 bases from J, leaving 6 bases between. CDR3 nucleotide sequence: TGTGCCTGGAGTGTAGGGGGCTACGAGCAGTACTTC. It encodes CAWSVGGYEQYF.

This sequence joins TRBV5-1 and TRBJ2-1; D possibly uses TRBD1 or TRBD2 (5 bases each). CDR1 SGHRS and CDR2 YFSETQ come from the germline V gene. The CDR3 has 15 residues. V lost 3 bases and J lost 6, with 16 bases in between. Here the CDR3 DNA reads TGCGCCAGCAGCTGGGACGGACGAAATCTCAATGAGCAGTTCTTC. It translates to CASSWDGRNLNEQFF.